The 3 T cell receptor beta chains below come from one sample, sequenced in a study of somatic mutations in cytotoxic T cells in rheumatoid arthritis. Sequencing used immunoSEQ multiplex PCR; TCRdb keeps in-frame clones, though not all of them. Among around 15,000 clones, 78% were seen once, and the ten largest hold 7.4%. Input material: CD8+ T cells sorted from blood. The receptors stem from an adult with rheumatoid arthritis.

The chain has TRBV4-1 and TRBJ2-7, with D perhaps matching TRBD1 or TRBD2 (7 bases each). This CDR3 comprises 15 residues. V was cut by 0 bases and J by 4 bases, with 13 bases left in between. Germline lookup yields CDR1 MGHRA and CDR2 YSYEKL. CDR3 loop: CASSQEAGQSYEQYF. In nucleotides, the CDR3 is TGCGCCAGCAGCCAAGAAGCGGGACAGAGTTACGAGCAGTACTTC.

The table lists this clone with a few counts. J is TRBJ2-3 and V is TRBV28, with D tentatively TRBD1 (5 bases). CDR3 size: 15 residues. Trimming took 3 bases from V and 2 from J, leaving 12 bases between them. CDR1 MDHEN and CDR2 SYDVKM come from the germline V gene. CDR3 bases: TGTGCCAGCAGTTTTAACAGGCAATTCACAGATACGCAGTATTTT. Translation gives CASSFNRQFTDTQYF.

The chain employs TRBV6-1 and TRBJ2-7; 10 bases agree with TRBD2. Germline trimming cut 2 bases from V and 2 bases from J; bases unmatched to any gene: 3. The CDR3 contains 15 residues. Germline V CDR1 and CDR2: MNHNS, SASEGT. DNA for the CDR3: TGTGCCAGCAGTGAACGGCTAGCGGGGGCCTACGAGCAGTACTTC. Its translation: CASSERLAGAYEQYF.